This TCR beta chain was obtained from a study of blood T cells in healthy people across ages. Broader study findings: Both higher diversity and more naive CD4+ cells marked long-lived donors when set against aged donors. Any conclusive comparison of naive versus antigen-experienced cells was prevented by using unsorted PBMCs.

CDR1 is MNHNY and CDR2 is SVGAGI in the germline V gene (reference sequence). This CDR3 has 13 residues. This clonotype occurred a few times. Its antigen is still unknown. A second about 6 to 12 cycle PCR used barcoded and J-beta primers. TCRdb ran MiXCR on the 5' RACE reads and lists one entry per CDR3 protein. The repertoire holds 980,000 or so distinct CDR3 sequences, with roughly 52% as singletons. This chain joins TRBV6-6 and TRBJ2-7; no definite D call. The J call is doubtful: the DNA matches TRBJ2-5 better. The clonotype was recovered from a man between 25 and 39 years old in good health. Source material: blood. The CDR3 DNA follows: TGTGCCAGCAGTTACCGGACCGCAGAGACCCAGTACTTC. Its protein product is CASSYRTAETQYF.